The 26 T cell receptor beta chains in this list originate from one sample, sequenced in a study of early T cells in non-severe SARS-CoV-2 infection. MiXCR, applied by TCRdb to the 5' RACE reads, yields one record per CDR3 protein. The table shows 90,000 to 120,000 distinct CDR3 sequences, with 12% occurring only once. Sequencing input: whole blood. The receptors come from an adult who was a healthcare worker with PCR-confirmed SARS-CoV-2 infection or an uninfected control (not recorded which).

This clonotype was seen a few times. V is TRBV9 and J is TRBJ2-3; a weak D match, TRBD2 (6 bases). Germline loops: CDR1 SGDLS, CDR2 YYNGEE. This CDR3 is 14 amino acids long. V was cut by 5 bases and J by 5 bases, with 15 bases left in between. The CDR3 loop reads CASRPSGSGDTQYF. CDR3 sequence (DNA): TGTGCCAGCAGACCCTCCGGGAGTGGAGATACGCAGTATTTT. The complete variable domain, with remaining parts taken from reference TRBV9 and TRBJ2-3, reads DSGVTQTPKHLITATGQRVTLRCSPRSGDLSVYWYQQSLDQGLQFLIQYYNGEERAKGNILERFSAQQFPDLHSELNLSSLELGDSALYFCASRPSGSGDTQYFGPGTRLTVL.

The chain recombines TRBV28 with TRBJ1-1; 7 bases match TRBD1. V was clipped by 6 bases and J by 3 bases; unmatched bases: 7. Germline V CDR1 and CDR2: MDHEN, SYDVKM. The CDR3 has 14 residues. CDR3 in DNA: TGTGCCAGCAGAAGTAGACAGGGTGACACTGAAGCTTTCTTT. Its translation: CASRSRQGDTEAFF.

This clonotype has a count of ten or more. This sequence joins TRBV4-2 and TRBJ1-1, with 7 bases fitting TRBD1. CDR1 and CDR2 (germline): LGHNA, YNFKEQ. CDR3 length: 17 amino acids. V shed 4 bases, J shed 2 bases, and the junction held 13 bases outside the gene matches. This CDR3 is CASSLGGGGRANTEAFF. The CDR3 DNA sequence: TGTGCCAGCAGCCTAGGGGGAGGGGGCAGGGCAAACACTGAAGCTTTCTTT.

The sample holds a few counts of this clonotype. J is TRBJ2-6 and V is TRBV12-3 or TRBV12-4; no definite D call. Trimming cost V 3 bases and J 0 bases, with 9 bases left between them. The CDR3 length is 16 residues. CDR3 amino acids: CASSFGSASGANVLTF. CDR3 coding DNA: TGTGCCAGCAGTTTCGGATCCGCCTCTGGGGCCAACGTCCTGACTTTC.

This clonotype was picked up many times. The gene calls are TRBV7-9 and TRBJ1-1, with D tentatively TRBD1 (6 bases). The germline V gene has CDR1 SEHNR and CDR2 FQNEAQ (reference sequence). This CDR3 contains 14 residues. Trimming left V 7 bases short and J 4 bases short, with 16 bases between. In DNA, the CDR3 is TGTGCCAGCACCATCTCCGGGGGCATCACTGAAGCTTTCTTT. Its translation is CASTISGGITEAFF.

This chain uses TRBV6-5 with TRBJ1-1, with D perhaps TRBD1 (5 bases). CDR1 MNHEY and CDR2 SVGAGI come from the germline V gene. The length of the CDR3 is 12 residues. The V end lost 7 bases, the J end lost 5 bases, and 11 bases lay between the germline ends. CDR3 nucleotides: TGTGCCAGCAAGAGGGGTACGACTGAAGCTTTCTTT. Its protein is CASKRGTTEAFF.

In this sample, this clonotype turned up a few times. V and J are TRBV29-1 and TRBJ1-1; 8 bases map to TRBD1. Germline CDR1 SQVTM, CDR2 ANQGSEA. V lost 7 bases, J lost 3 bases, and 7 bases stayed unmatched. The CDR3 is made up of 13 amino acids. CDR3 region: CSGRTTGDTEAFF. The CDR3 DNA follows: TGCAGCGGTAGAACGACAGGGGACACTGAAGCTTTCTTT.

A few counts support this clonotype. The genes are TRBV3-1 and TRBJ2-3; the D gene is possibly TRBD1 (5 bases). V lost 5 bases and J lost 1, with 7 bases in between. CDR3 length equals 13 residues. Germline V CDR1 and CDR2: LGHDT, YNNKEL (reference sequence). The CDR3 nucleotides are TGTGCCAGCAGCGGCAGGGGCACAGATACGCAGTATTTT. Residues: CASSGRGTDTQYF.

This clonotype turned up a few times. This chain connects TRBV5-1 to TRBJ2-1; 7 bases fit TRBD1. Germline-derived CDR1 and CDR2 are SGHRS and YFSETQ. Trimming took 4 bases from V and 0 from J; bases not matched to a gene: 4. CDR3 length: 15 residues. The CDR3 DNA is TGCGCCAGCAGCATGACAGGGAACTCCTACAATGAGCAGTTCTTC. This codes for CASSMTGNSYNEQFF.

The rearrangement links TRBV7-9 to TRBJ1-3, with D possibly TRBD1 on 5 matching bases. The V and J ends lost 5 bases and 3 bases respectively, with 17 bases between them. CDR3 length equals 16 residues. Per the germline V gene, CDR1 is SEHNR and CDR2 is FQNEAQ (reference sequence). The CDR3 sequence: CASSKGDRQDGNTIYF. In nucleotides, the CDR3 is TGTGCCAGCAGCAAAGGGGATAGACAAGATGGAAACACCATATATTTT.

This clonotype was seen a handful of times. This chain joins TRBV4-1 and TRBJ1-6, with D tentatively TRBD1 (6 bases). The V gene lost 0 bases and the J gene lost 14 bases, with 23 bases spanning the gap. CDR1 is MGHRA, CDR2 YSYEKL, per germline. The CDR3 extends over 17 amino acids. CDR3 DNA: TGCGCCAGCAGCCAAGATCCGCCCAACAGGGCTTTGGGAGCCCTCCACTTT. Translating it yields CASSQDPPNRALGALHF.

This clonotype was counted many times. The chain couples TRBV5-1 to TRBJ1-2; D remains unclear. The CDR3 consists of 13 residues. The V and J ends lost 5 bases and 7 bases respectively, with 15 bases between them. CDR1 is SGHRS and CDR2 is YFSETQ in the germline V gene. DNA for the CDR3: TGCGCCAGCAGTCCCAGCGGGTACGCTGGCTACACCTTC. Its protein product is CASSPSGYAGYTF.

This clonotype was detected many times. The V and J genes are TRBV6-1 and TRBJ1-5, with D uncertain. Trimming left V 5 bases short and J 2 bases short, with 10 bases between. The CDR3 covers 14 residues. CDR1 is MNHNS and CDR2 is SASEGT in the germline V gene. CDR3: CASSLERGNQPQHF. Written as DNA, the CDR3 is TGTGCCAGCAGTTTGGAACGGGGCAATCAGCCCCAGCATTTT.

Details on this clonotype: A much larger clone differs by one base, so this may be a read error. The rearrangement uses TRBV7-2 and TRBJ1-1, with D maybe TRBD1 (6 bases). V was cut by 5 bases and J by 8 bases, with 15 bases left in between. CDR3 length: 13 amino acids. In germline, CDR1 is SGHTA, CDR2 FQGNSA. CDR3 sequence: CASSERGPGEAFF. CDR3 DNA: TGTGCCAGCAGCGAGCGGGGGCCCGGGGAAGCTTTCTTT.

This clonotype showed up many times. The CDR3 protein is CASSLVRTVLPYEQYF. The CDR3 DNA follows: TGTGCCAGCAGCTTGGTTCGGACAGTCCTGCCCTACGAGCAGTACTTC. The genes are TRBV21-1 and TRBJ2-7; TRBD1, the D gene given by the table, was not confirmed from the DNA. TRBV21-1 is reported as a pseudogene. The CDR3 length is 16 residues.

The chain couples TRBV7-9 to TRBJ1-1; 11 bases map to TRBD1. The CDR3 has 15 amino acids. Per the germline V gene, CDR1 is SEHNR and CDR2 is FQNEAQ (reference sequence). V was pared by 2 bases and J by 4 bases, with 3 bases of the junction left unmatched. The CDR3 sequence: CASSLRGTGGTEAFF. The CDR3 bases are TGTGCCAGCAGCTTACGTGGGACAGGGGGCACTGAAGCTTTCTTT.

J is TRBJ2-1 and V is TRBV5-1; TRBD1 aligns across 9 bases. Trimming removed 0 bases from V and 8 bases from J; junction bases left unmatched: 9. From germline, CDR1 is SGHRS and CDR2 YFSETQ. The CDR3 contains 16 residues. The CDR3 loop reads CASSLASGTGIHEQFF. The CDR3 coding sequence is TGCGCCAGCAGCTTGGCCTCCGGGACAGGGATACATGAGCAGTTCTTC.

This clonotype was seen a handful of times. The chain is built from TRBV19 and TRBJ2-7; no clear D. Trimming took off 1 base at V and 4 bases at J, with 5 bases between the two ends. Per the germline V gene, CDR1 is LNHDA and CDR2 is SQIVND (reference sequence). The CDR3 contains 12 residues. The CDR3 sequence: CASSIGYYEQYF. CDR3 DNA sequence: TGTGCCAGTAGTATAGGGTATTACGAGCAGTACTTC.

As for this clonotype: A much larger clone sits a single nucleotide away, making a read error possible. This likely comes from a read error, as the CDR3 has no conserved phenylalanine or tryptophan at its end. The gene calls are TRBV9 and TRBJ1-2, with D tentatively TRBD1 (6 bases). The CDR3 extends over 14 amino acids. Deletions cut 3 bases from V and 4 bases from J, with 13 bases between. Germline V gene data show CDR1 as SGDLS and CDR2 as YYNGEE. The CDR3 region is CASSGQTGGYGYTL. The CDR3 coding sequence is TGTGCCAGCAGCGGACAGACAGGAGGCTATGGCTACACCTTA.

This clonotype was observed many times. The CDR3, as DNA: TGTGCCAGCTCACCCCGTGCAGATACGCAGTATTTT. Protein sequence: CASSPRADTQYF. V and J are TRBV18 and TRBJ2-3; D gene unclear. The CDR3 consists of 12 residues. The germline CDR1 and CDR2 sequences are KGHSH and LQKENI. V dropped 3 bases and J dropped 4 bases, with 5 bases sitting between them.

Many counts were recorded for this clonotype. The chain combines TRBV6-6 with TRBJ2-2; no reliable D call. Germline V gives CDR1 MNHNY, CDR2 SVGAGI (reference sequence). CDR3 length equals 17 residues. Trimming cost V 9 bases and J 0 bases, with 20 bases left between them. CDR3 loop: CASTPQPGLANTGELFF. In nucleotides, the CDR3 is TGTGCCAGTACGCCTCAGCCGGGCCTCGCGAACACCGGGGAGCTGTTTTTT.

This rearrangement joins TRBV25-1 to TRBJ1-6; TRBD1 agrees at 8 bases. The V gene end was trimmed by 2 bases and the J gene end by 8 bases; junction bases not matched to a gene: 5. The CDR3 is 15 amino acids. Germline V gives CDR1 MGHDK, CDR2 SYGVNS. This chain's CDR3 is CASSEGGTGYSPLHF. CDR3 nucleotides: TGTGCCAGCAGTGAAGGAGGGACAGGATATTCACCCCTCCACTTT.

This clonotype was observed many times. This chain links TRBV11-3 with TRBJ2-7, with 8 bases fitting TRBD2. V was pared by 1 base and J by 2 bases, with 16 bases of the junction left unmatched. The V gene's germline CDR1 is SGHNT and CDR2 YENEEA. The CDR3 loop spans 19 amino acids. The DNA of the CDR3 is TGTGCCAGCAGCTTAGGATGGAGGGGTGGCAGCGGGAGCGCCTACGAGCAGTACTTC. It encodes CASSLGWRGGSGSAYEQYF.

This clonotype was recorded a few times. This chain connects TRBV11-2 to TRBJ1-5; 9 nucleotides match TRBD1. Trimming took 5 bases from V and 4 from J; bases not matched to a gene: 6. Germline V gives CDR1 SGHAT, CDR2 FQNNGV. There are 15 residues in the CDR3. CDR3 nucleotides: TGTGCCAGCAGCAGACAGGGGGTCCTAAATCAGCCCCAGCATTTT. As protein: CASSRQGVLNQPQHF.

The J gene is TRBJ1-3, the V gene TRBV12-2; TRBD1, the table's D call, was not compared with the DNA. TRBV12-2 is deemed a pseudogene. The CDR3 spans 18 residues. The CDR3 DNA reads as TGTGCAAGACACCATTCGACGGGACAGGTCTGCTCTGAAAACACCATATATTTT. Translated: CARHHSTGQVCSENTIYF.

This clonotype was picked up a small number of times. CDR3 sequence (DNA): TGTGCCACAGTTGGTGGGCCCAATCAGCCCCAGCATTTT. This encodes CATVGGPNQPQHF. The chain joins TRBV10-3 to TRBJ1-5; D is undetermined. CDR1 ENHRY and CDR2 SYGVKD come from the germline V gene. The CDR3 extends over 13 amino acids. V was cut by 10 bases and J by 3 bases, with 13 bases left in between.